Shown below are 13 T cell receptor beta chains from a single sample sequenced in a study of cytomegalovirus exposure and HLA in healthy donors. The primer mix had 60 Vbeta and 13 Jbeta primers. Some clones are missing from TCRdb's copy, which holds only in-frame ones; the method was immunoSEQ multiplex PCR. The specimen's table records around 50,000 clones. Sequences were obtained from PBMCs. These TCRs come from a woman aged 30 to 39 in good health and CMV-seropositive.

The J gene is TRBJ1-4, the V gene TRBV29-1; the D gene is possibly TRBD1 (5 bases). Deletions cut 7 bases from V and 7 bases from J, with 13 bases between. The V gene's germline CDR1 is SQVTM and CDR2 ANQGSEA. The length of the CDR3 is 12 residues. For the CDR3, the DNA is TGCAGCGGGGGGGACCATAGTGAAAAACTGTTTTTT. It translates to CSGGDHSEKLFF.

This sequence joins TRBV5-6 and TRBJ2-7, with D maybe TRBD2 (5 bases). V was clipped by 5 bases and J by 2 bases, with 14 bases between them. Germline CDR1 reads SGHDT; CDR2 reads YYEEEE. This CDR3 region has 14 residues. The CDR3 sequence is CASRPRENAYEQYF. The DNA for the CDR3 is TGTGCCAGCAGGCCGAGGGAAAACGCCTACGAGCAGTACTTC.

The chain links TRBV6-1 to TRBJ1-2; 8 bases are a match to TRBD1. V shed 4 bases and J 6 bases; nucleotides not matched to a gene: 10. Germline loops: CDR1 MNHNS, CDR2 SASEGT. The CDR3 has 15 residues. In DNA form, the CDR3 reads TGTGCCAGCAGTGGAGGACAGGGCATGAGTCATGGCTACACCTTC. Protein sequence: CASSGGQGMSHGYTF.

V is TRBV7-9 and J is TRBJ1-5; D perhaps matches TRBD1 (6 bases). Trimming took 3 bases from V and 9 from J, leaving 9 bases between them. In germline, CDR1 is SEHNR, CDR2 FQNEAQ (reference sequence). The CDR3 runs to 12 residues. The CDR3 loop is CASSLTQGPQHF. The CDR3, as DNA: TGTGCCAGCAGCTTGACACAGGGGCCCCAGCATTTT. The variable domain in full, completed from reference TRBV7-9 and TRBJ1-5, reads DTGVSQNPRHKITKRGQNVTFRCDPISEHNRLYWYRQTLGQGPEFLTYFQNEAQLEKSRLLSDRFSAERPKGSFSTLEIQRTEQGDSAMYLCASSLTQGPQHFGDGTRLSIL.

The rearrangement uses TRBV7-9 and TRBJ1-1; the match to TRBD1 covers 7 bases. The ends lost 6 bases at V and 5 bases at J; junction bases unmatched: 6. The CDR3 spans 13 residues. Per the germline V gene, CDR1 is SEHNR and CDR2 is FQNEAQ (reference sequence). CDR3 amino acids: CASRAAGGTEAFF. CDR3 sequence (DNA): TGTGCCAGCAGGGCGGCAGGGGGGACTGAAGCTTTCTTT.

The CDR3 DNA follows: TGTGCCAGCAGTTTCTCTAGCGGTTTCTACGAGCAGTACTTC. The encoded protein is CASSFSSGFYEQYF. The V gene is TRBV27, the J gene TRBJ2-7, with 7 bases that match TRBD2. V was clipped by 3 bases and J by 3 bases; unmatched bases: 5. Germline values: CDR1 MNHEY, CDR2 SMNVEV (reference sequence). The CDR3 totals 14 residues.

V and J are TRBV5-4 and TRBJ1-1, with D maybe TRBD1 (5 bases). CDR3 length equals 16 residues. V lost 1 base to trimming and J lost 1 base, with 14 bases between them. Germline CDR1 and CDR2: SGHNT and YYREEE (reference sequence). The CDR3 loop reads CASSLFFGGGNTEAFF. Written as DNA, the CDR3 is TGTGCCAGCAGCTTGTTCTTCGGGGGGGGGAACACTGAAGCTTTCTTT. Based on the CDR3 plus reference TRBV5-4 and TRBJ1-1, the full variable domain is ETGVTQSPTHLIKTRGQQVTLRCSSQSGHNTVSWYQQALGQGPQFIFQYYREEENGRGNFPPRFSGLQFPNYSSELNVNALELDDSALYLCASSLFFGGGNTEAFFGQGTRLTVV.

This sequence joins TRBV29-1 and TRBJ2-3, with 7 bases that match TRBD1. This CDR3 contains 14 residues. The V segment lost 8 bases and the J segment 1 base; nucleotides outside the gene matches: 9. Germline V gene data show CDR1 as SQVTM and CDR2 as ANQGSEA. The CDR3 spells CSHTRTGGTDTQYF. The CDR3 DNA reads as TGCAGCCACACCCGAACAGGGGGCACAGATACGCAGTATTTT.

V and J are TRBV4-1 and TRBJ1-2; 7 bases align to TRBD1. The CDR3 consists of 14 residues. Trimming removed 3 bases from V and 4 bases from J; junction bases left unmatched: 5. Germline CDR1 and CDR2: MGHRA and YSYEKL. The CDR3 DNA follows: TGCGCCAGCAGCCACCTCGACAGGGCCTATGGCTACACCTTC. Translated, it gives CASSHLDRAYGYTF.

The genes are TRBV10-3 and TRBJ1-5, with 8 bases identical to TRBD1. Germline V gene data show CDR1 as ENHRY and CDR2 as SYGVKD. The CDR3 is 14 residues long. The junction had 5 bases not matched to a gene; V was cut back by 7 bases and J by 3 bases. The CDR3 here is CAIKGQGLNQPQHF. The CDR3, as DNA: TGTGCCATCAAAGGACAGGGACTCAATCAGCCCCAGCATTTT.

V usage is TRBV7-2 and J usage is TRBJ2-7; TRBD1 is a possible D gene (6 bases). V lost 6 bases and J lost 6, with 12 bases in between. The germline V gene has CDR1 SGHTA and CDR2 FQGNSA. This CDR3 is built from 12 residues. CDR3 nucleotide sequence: TGTGCCAGCAGTTCCGGACAGAGCGAGCAGTACTTC. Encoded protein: CASSSGQSEQYF.

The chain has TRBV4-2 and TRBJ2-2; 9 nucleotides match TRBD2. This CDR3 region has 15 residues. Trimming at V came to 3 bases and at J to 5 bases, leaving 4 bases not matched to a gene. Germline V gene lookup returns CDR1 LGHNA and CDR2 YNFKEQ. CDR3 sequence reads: CASSQGLARTGELFF. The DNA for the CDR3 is TGTGCCAGCAGCCAGGGACTAGCCCGGACCGGGGAGCTGTTTTTT.

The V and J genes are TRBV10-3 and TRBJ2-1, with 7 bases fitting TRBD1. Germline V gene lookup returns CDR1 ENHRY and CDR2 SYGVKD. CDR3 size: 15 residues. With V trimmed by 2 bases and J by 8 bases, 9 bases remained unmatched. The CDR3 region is CAISEAGTEGDEQFF. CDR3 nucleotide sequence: TGTGCCATCAGTGAGGCCGGGACAGAGGGGGATGAGCAGTTCTTC.